The clone carrying this TCR beta chain has at least ten counts. Its antigen is unidentified. These data come from a study of T-cell memory formation after mild COVID-19. About the research overall: Largely donor-specific TCR clusters were found.

Broader study findings: Clones shrinking from day 15 to 85 showed even CD4/CD8 mixes; later expanders tilted CD4+. The pre-infection memory compartment contained some responding clones, suggesting cross-reactive memory joined.

The CDR3 is 16 amino acids. Per germline, CDR1 DFQATT and CDR2 SNEGSKA (reference sequence). V trimming: 0 bases; J trimming: 1 base; junction bases outside the gene matches: 5. In TCRdb, the 5' RACE reads were re-called with MiXCR into one record per CDR3 protein. Of approximately 300,000 distinct CDR3 sequences listed, approximately 7.6% are singletons. The material sequenced was PBMCs or a T cell subset sorted from them (not recorded which). This chain uses TRBV20-1 with TRBJ2-1; TRBD1 agrees at 8 bases. The clonotype comes from a man between 18 and 29 years old who had mild COVID-19 (a few samples of this study predate the infection). Cell type and time point are not known. The CDR3 reads CSARDGRTGSYNEQFF. The CDR3 bases are TGCAGTGCTAGAGATGGGCGGACAGGGTCCTACAATGAGCAGTTCTTC.